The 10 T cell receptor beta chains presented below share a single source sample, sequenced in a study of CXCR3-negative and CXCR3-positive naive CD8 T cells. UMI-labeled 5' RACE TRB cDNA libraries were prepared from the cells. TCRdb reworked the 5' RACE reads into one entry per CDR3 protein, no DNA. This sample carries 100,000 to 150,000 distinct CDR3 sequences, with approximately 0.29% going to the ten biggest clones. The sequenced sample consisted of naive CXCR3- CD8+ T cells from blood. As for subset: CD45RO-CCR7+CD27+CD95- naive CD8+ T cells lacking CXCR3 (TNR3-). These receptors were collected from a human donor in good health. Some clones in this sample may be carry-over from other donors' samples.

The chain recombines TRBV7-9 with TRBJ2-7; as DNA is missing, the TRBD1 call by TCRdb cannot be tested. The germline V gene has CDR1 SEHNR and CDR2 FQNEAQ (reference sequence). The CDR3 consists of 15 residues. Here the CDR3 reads CASSSGTVGPYEQYF.

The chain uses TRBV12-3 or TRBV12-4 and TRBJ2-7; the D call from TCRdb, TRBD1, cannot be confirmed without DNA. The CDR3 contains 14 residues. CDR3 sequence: CASSLGRGPLEQYF.

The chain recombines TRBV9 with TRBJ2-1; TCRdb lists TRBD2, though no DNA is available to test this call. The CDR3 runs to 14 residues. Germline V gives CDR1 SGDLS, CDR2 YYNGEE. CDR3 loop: CASSAGGLYNEQFF.

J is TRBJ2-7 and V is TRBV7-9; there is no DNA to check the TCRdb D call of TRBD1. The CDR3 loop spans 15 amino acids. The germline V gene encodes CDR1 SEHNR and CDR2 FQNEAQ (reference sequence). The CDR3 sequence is CASSLPGTASYEQYF.

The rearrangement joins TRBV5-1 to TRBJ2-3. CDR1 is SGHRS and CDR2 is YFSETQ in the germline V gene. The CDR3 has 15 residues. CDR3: CASSSSRKSTDTQYF.

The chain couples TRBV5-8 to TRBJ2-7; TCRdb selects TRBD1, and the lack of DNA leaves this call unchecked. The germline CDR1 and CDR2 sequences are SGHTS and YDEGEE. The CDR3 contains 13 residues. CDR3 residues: CASSGDRSYEQYF.

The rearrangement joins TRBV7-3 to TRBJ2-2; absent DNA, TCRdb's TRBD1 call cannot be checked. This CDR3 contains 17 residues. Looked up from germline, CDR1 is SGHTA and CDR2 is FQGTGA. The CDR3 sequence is CASSFLPVGEGNGELFF.

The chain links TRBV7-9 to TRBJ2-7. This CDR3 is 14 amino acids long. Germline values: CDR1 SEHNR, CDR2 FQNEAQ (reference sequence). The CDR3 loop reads CASSLGTSLYEQYF.

The CDR3 is CASGQNTEAFF. The J gene is TRBJ1-1, the V gene TRBV27. Germline V gene lookup returns CDR1 MNHEY and CDR2 SMNVEV (reference sequence). The CDR3 runs 11 residues.

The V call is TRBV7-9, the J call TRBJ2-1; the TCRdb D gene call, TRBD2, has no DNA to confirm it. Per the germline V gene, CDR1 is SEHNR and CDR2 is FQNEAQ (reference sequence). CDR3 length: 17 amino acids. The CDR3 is CASSSLRAGLEDNEQFF.